The clone carrying this TCR beta chain was counted many times. Its antigen is undetermined. The CDR3 covers 13 residues. Trimming pared 6 bases from V and 2 bases from J, leaving 9 bases between. Germline V gives CDR1 MNHNY, CDR2 SVGAGI (reference sequence). Individually, cDNA molecules had unique molecular identifiers attached to them. Each CDR3 protein is one row after TCRdb ran MiXCR on the 5' RACE reads. In the table there are more than 60,000 distinct CDR3 sequences, around 12% of which are singletons. This record belongs to a study of early T cells in non-severe SARS-CoV-2 infection. Study at large: Chains from this unsorted whole-blood bulk RNA could not be paired. Study results and caveats: VDJdb matching skewed toward anti-spike CD8 responses, missing private and CD4 specificities.

This TCR came from an adult who was a healthcare worker with PCR-confirmed SARS-CoV-2 infection or an uninfected control (not recorded which). The chain joins TRBV6-6 to TRBJ2-3; no reliable D call. Sequences were derived from whole blood, sampled at baseline. CDR3 region: CASSEALTDTQYF. CDR3 nucleotide sequence: TGTGCCAGCAGCGAGGCGCTCACAGATACGCAGTATTTT.